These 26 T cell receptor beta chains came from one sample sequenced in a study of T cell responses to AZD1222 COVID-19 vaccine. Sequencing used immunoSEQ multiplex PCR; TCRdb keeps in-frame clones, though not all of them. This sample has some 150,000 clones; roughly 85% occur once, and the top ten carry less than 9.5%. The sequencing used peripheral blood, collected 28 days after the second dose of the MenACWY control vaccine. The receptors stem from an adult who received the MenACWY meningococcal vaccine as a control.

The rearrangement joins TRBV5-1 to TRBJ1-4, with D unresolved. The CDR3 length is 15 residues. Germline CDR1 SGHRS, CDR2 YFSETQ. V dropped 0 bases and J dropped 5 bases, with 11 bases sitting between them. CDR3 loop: CASSLAPPVNEKLFF. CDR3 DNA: TGCGCCAGCAGCTTGGCCCCGCCAGTAAATGAAAAACTGTTTTTT.

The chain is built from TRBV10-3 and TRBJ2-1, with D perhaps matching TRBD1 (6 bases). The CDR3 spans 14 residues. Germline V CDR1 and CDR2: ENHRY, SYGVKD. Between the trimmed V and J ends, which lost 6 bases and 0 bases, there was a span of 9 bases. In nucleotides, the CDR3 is TGTGCCATCAGCACAGGGAGCTCCTACAATGAGCAGTTCTTC. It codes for CAISTGSSYNEQFF.

DNA of the CDR3: TGCGCCAGCAGCTTGGCAGCGGTGGCTAGCGGAAACAATGAGCAGTTCTTC. Residues: CASSLAAVASGNNEQFF. The chain is built from TRBV5-1 and TRBJ2-1; 7 nucleotides line up with TRBD2. The CDR3 has 17 residues. Trimming at V came to 0 bases and at J to 5 bases, leaving 11 bases not matched to a gene. Germline assignment: CDR1 SGHRS and CDR2 YFSETQ.

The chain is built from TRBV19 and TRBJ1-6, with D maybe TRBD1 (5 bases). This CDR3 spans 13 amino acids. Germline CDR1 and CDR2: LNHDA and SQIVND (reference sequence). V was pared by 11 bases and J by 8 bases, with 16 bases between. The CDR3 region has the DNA TGTGCCGCCCGAGGGGATTGGGATTCACCCCTCCACTTT. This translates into CAARGDWDSPLHF.

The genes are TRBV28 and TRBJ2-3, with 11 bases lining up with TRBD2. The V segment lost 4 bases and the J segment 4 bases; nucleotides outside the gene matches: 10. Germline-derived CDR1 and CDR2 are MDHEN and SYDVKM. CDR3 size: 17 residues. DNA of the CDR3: TGTGCCAGCAGTTCGCTAGCGGGGGGAGCGCCCGCAGATACGCAGTATTTT. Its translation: CASSSLAGGAPADTQYF. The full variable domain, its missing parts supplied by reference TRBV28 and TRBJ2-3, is DVKVTQSSRYLVKRTGEKVFLECVQDMDHENMFWYRQDPGLGLRLIYFSYDVKMKEKGDIPEGYSVSREKKERFSLILESASTNQTSMYLCASSSLAGGAPADTQYFGPGTRLTVL.

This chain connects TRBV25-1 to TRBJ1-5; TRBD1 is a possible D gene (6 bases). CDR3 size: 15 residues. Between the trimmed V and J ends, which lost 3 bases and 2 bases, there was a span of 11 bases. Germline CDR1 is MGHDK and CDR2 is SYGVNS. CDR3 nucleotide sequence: TGTGCCAGCAGTGAGGGGGGGCGAGGCAATCAGCCCCAGCATTTT. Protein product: CASSEGGRGNQPQHF. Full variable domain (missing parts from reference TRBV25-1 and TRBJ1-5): EADIYQTPRYLVIGTGKKITLECSQTMGHDKMYWYQQDPGMELHLIHYSYGVNSTEKGDLSSESTVSRIRTEHFPLTLESARPSHTSQYLCASSEGGRGNQPQHFGDGTRLSIL.

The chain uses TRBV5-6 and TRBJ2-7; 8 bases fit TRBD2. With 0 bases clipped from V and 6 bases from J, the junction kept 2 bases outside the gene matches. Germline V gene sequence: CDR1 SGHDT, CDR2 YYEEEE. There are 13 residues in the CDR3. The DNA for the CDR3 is TGTGCCAGCAGCTTGGTCGGGGGGGGCGAGCAGTACGTC. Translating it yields CASSLVGGGEQYV.

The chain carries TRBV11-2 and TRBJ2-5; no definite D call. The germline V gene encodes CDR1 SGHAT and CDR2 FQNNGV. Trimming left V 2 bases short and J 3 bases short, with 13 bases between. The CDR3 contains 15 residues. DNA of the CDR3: TGTGCCAGCAGCTTAACCCTGGGTGGCGAAGAGACCCAGTACTTC. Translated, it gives CASSLTLGGEETQYF. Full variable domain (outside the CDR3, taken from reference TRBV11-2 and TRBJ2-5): EAGVAQSPRYKIIEKRQSVAFWCNPISGHATLYWYQQILGQGPKLLIQFQNNGVVDDSQLPKDRFSAERLKGVDSTLKIQPAKLEDSAVYLCASSLTLGGEETQYFGPGTRLLVL.

The CDR3 coding sequence is TGTGCCAGCTCACCGAGGAGGGTGGGCACTGAAGCTTTCTTT. Its translation is CASSPRRVGTEAFF. The chain combines TRBV18 with TRBJ1-1; D is unresolved. The CDR3 is 14 residues long. Germline loops: CDR1 KGHSH, CDR2 LQKENI. Trimming pared 3 bases from V and 4 bases from J, leaving 12 bases between.

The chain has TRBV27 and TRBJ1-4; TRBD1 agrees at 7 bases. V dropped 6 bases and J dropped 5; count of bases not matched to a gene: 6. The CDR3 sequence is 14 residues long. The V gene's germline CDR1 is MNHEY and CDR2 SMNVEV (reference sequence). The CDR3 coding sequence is TGTGCCAGCAGCCGGGGACAGACAAATGAAAAACTGTTTTTT. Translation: CASSRGQTNEKLFF. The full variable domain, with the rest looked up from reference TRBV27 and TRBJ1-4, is EAQVTQNPRYLITVTGKKLTVTCSQNMNHEYMSWYRQDPGLGLRQIYYSMNVEVTDKGDVPEGYKVSRKEKRNFPLILESPSPNQTSLYFCASSRGQTNEKLFFGSGTQLSVL.

Here the CDR3 reads CASSPDWTVYGYTF. CDR3 nucleotide sequence: TGTGCCAGCAGCCCAGATTGGACAGTCTATGGCTACACCTTC. The V and J genes are TRBV7-8 and TRBJ1-2; D perhaps matches TRBD1 (6 bases). V dropped 5 bases and J dropped 4 bases, with 14 bases sitting between them. Germline V gene data show CDR1 as SGHVS and CDR2 as FQNEAQ. The CDR3 spans 14 residues.

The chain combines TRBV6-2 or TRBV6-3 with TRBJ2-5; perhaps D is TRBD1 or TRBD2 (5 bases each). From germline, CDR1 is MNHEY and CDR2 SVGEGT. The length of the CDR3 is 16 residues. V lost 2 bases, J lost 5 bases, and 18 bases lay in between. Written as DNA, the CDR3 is TGTGCCAGCAGTTACACGGGGAGTGGTTGGGGGGAGACCCAGTACTTC. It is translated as CASSYTGSGWGETQYF.

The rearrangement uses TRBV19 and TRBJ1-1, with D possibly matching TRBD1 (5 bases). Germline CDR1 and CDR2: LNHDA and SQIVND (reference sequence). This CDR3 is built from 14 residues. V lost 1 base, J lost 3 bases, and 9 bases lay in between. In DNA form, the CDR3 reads TGTGCCAGTAGTATAGGACAGCCTCACACTGAAGCTTTCTTT. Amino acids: CASSIGQPHTEAFF.

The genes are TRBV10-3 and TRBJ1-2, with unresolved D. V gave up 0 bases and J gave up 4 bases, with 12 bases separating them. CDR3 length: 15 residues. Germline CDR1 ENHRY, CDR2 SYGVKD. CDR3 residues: CAISESFGRSYGYTF. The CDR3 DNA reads TGTGCCATCAGTGAGTCCTTTGGCAGGAGCTATGGCTACACCTTC.

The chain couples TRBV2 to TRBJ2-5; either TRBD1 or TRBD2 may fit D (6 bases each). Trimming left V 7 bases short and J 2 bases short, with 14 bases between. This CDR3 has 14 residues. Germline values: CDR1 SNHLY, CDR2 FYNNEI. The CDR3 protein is CASTTKGGQETQYF. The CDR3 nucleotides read TGTGCCAGCACGACTAAAGGGGGGCAAGAGACCCAGTACTTC.

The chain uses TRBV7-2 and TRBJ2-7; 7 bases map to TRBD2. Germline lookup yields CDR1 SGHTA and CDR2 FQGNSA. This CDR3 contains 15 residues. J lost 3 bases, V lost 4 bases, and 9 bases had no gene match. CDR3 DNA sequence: TGTGCCAGCAGCTCTAGCGGTTTTGGGGGCTACGAGCAGTACTTC. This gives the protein CASSSSGFGGYEQYF.

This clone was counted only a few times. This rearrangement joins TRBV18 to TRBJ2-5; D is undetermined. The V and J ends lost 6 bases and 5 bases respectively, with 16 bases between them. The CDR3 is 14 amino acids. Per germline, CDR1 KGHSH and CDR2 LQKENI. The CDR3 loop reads CASSPGADGETQYF. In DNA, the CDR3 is TGTGCCAGCTCCCCCGGAGCAGACGGGGAGACCCAGTACTTC.

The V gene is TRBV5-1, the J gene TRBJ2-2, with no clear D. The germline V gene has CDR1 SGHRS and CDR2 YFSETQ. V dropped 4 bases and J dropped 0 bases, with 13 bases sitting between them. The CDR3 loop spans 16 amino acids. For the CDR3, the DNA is TGCGCCAGCAGCGCCCGGCCGGACCCGAACACCGGGGAGCTGTTTTTT. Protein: CASSARPDPNTGELFF.

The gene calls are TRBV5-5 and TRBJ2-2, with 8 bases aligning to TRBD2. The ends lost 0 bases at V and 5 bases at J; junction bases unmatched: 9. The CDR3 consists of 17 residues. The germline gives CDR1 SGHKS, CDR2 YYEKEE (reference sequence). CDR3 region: CASSLGGSGVNTGELFF. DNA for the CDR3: TGTGCCAGCAGCTTGGGTGGTAGCGGGGTGAATACCGGGGAGCTGTTTTTT.

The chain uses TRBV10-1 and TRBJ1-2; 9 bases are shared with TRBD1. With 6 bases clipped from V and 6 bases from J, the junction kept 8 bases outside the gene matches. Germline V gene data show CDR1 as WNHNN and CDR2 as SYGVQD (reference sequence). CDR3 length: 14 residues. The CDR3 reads CASSEGGQGHGYTF. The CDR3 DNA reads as TGCGCCAGCAGCGAGGGGGGACAGGGACATGGCTACACCTTC.

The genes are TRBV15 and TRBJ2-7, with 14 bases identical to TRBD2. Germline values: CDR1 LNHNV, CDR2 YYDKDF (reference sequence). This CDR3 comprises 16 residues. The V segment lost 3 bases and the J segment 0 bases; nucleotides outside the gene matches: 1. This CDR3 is CATSRGTSGSSYEQYF. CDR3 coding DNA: TGTGCCACCAGCAGGGGGACTAGCGGGAGCTCCTACGAGCAGTACTTC.

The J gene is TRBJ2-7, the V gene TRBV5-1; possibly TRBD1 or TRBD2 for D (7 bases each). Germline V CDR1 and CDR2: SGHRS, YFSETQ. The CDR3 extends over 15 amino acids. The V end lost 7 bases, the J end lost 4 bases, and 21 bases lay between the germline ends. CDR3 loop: CASGNLGGGAYEQYF. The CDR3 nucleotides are TGCGCCAGCGGCAACCTGGGAGGGGGCGCGTACGAGCAGTACTTC.

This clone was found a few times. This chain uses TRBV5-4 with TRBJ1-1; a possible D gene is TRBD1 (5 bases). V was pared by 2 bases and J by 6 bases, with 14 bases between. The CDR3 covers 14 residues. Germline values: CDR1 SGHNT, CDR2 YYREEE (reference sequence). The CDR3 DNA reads TGTGCCAGCAGCTTTCTTAATGGGGGGGCTGAAGCTTTCTTT. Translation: CASSFLNGGAEAFF.

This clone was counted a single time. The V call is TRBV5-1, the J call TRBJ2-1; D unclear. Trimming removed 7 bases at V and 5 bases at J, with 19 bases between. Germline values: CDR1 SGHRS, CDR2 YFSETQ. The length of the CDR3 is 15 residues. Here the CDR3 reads CASGESLANNNEQFF. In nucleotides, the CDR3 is TGCGCCAGCGGGGAATCGTTGGCCAACAACAATGAGCAGTTCTTC.

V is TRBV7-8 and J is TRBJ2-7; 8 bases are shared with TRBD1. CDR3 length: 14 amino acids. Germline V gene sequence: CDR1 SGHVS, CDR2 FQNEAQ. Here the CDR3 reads CAVGRGRHGYEQYF. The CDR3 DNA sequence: TGTGCGGTAGGCAGGGGGCGTCATGGGTACGAGCAGTACTTC.

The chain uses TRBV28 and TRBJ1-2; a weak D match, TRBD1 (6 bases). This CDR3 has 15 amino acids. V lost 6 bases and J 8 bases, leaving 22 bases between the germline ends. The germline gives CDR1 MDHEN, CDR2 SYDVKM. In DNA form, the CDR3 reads TGTGCCAGCAGGAACAGGGCGGGGTTGGCTTGGGGCTACACCTTC. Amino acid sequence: CASRNRAGLAWGYTF.